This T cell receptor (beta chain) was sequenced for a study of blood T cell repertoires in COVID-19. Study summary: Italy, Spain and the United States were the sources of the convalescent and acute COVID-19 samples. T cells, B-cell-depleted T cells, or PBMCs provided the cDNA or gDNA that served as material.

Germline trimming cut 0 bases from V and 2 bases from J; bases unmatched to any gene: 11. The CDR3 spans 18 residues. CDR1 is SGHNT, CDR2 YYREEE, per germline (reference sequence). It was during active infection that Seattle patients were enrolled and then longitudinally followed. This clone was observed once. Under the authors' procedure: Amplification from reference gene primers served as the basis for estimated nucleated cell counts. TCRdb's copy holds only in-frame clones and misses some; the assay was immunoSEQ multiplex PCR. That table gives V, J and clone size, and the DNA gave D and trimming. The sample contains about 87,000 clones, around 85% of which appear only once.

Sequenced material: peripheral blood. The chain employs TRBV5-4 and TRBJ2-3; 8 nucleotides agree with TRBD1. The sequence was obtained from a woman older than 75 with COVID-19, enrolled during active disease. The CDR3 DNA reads TGTGCCAGCAGCTTGGGCGCGGCAGCGACAGGGGCCACAGATACGCAGTATTTT. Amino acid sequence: CASSLGAAATGATDTQYF.